This T cell receptor beta chain was obtained from a study of memory CD4+ T cells and cytomegalovirus serostatus. This clone was seen just once. CDR3 size: 14 residues. Between the trimmed V and J ends, which lost 7 bases and 4 bases, there was a span of 16 bases. Per the germline V gene, CDR1 is SNHLY and CDR2 is FYNNEI. Assay used: immunoSEQ multiplex PCR; TCRdb lists only in-frame clones, some missing. The table shows tens of thousands of clones, with 75% to 80% occurring only once. Single viable CD3+CD4+CD8-CD45RO+ cells were sorted as the memory CD4+ T cells. The chain has TRBV2 and TRBJ1-2; no reliable D call. The sequence derives from an adult in good health and CMV-seropositive. What was sequenced was memory CD4+ T cells from blood. CDR3 amino acids: CASNGVQLLYGYTF. In DNA form, the CDR3 reads TGTGCCAGCAACGGTGTCCAACTTCTCTATGGCTACACCTTC.